This TCR beta chain was sequenced in a study of OX40 agonist ivuxolimab in advanced cancers. Study background: Ivuxolimab is an agonistic anti-OX40 (CD134) antibody, and patients were treated with it. One hepatocellular carcinoma and a couple of cutaneous melanoma patients partially responded. Study-level findings and limits: CD4+ and CD8+ T cells in blood underwent clonal expansion by week 6 at 0.1 to 3.0 mg/kg.

A note on this clone: Its antigen is as yet unknown.

Clones were sequenced by immunoSEQ multiplex PCR, and TCRdb holds only the in-frame ones, with some missing. The table shows some 70,000 clones, with roughly nine tenths occurring only once. This CDR3 has 15 residues. CDR1 is MNHEY and CDR2 is SVGAGI in the germline V gene. The V end lost 0 bases, the J end lost 1 base, and 9 bases lay between the germline ends. Autoimmune disease history or systemic immunosuppression led to patients being barred. The sample here was CD4+ or CD8+ T cells sorted from blood, taken in a trial of the OX40 agonist ivuxolimab. V is TRBV6-5 and J is TRBJ2-5; no clear D. The clonotype comes from an adult with an advanced solid tumor such as melanoma, head and neck, liver or kidney cancer. In DNA form, the CDR3 reads TGTGCCAGCAGTTACTCGACGGCGCTCCAAGAGACCCAGTACTTC. Encoded protein: CASSYSTALQETQYF.